This T cell receptor (beta chain) was documented in a study of blood T cell repertoires in COVID-19. Repertoires were generated with immunoSEQ multiplex PCR, while TCRdb's copy carries only in-frame clones and drops some. The data show hundreds of thousands of clones, 80% to 90% seen once. Germline trimming cut 1 base from V and 4 bases from J; bases unmatched to any gene: 9. CDR1 and CDR2 from the germline V gene are SGHVS and FQNEAQ. CDR3 length equals 16 residues. This sequence originates from a woman in her 50s with acute or convalescent COVID-19. The chain recombines TRBV7-8 with TRBJ1-1; TRBD1 matches 7 bases. The specimen was peripheral blood. The CDR3 DNA sequence: TGTGCCAGCAGCTTAGACCCAGGGGGGATCTCCACTGAAGCTTTCTTT. As protein: CASSLDPGGISTEAFF.